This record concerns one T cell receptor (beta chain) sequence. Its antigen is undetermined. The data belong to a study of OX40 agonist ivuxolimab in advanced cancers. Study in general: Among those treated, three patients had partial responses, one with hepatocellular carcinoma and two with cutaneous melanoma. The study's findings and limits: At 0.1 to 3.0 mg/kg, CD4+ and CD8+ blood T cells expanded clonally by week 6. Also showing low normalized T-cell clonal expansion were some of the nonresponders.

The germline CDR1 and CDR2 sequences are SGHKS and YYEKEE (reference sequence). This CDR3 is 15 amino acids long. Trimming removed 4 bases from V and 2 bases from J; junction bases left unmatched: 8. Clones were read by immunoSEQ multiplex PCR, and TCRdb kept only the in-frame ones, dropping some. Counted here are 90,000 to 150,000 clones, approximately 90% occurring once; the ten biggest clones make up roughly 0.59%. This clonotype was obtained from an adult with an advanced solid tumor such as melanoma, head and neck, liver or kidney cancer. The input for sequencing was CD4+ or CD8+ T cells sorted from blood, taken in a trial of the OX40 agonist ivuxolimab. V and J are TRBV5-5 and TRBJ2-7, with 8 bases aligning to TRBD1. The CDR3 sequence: CASSPRDRSPYEQYF. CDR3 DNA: TGTGCCAGCAGCCCCCGGGACAGGTCGCCCTACGAGCAGTACTTC.